One and the same sample provided the 14 T cell receptor beta chains below, sequenced in a study of tumor-infiltrating lymphocytes in primary liver carcinoma. Each 20-30 mg portion of unsorted bulk tissue served as the source for co-extraction of RNA and DNA. TCR beta cDNA was made from 450 to 550 ng total RNA with a constant-region primer. Libraries of TCR beta came from three nested multiplex PCR rounds with slightly modified ARM-PCR. PCR rounds one and two used TRBV1-TRBV30 forward primers with a C-beta reverse primer for 10 cycles each. MiXCR, applied by TCRdb to the multiplex PCR reads, yields one record per CDR3 protein. The table shows some 130,000 distinct CDR3 sequences, with around 70% occurring only once. The sequencing input was tumor-adjacent normal liver tissue. The receptors derive from a woman aged 55-69 years with primary liver carcinoma and hepatitis B virus infection.

The sample holds one count of this clonotype. A clone one base away is much larger, so this may be a read error. The chain carries TRBV28 and TRBJ1-5; possible D gene TRBD1, 5 bases. The V end was cut by 5 bases, the J end by 6 bases, with 17 bases between. Germline V gene lookup returns CDR1 MDHEN and CDR2 SYDVKM. This CDR3 has 15 amino acids. In nucleotides, the CDR3 is TGTGCCAGCAGTCCCCCGTTGGGGCTGGGTCAGCCCCAGCATTTT. This codes for CASSPPLGLGQPQHF.

The sample holds many counts of this clonotype. The chain carries TRBV12-3 or TRBV12-4 and TRBJ2-2, with 7 positions matching TRBD1. V shed 6 bases, J shed 5 bases, and the junction held 12 bases outside the gene matches. The CDR3 extends over 16 amino acids. The CDR3 loop is CASSRQGTVGTGELFF. The CDR3 DNA is TGTGCCAGCAGCCGCCAAGGGACAGTGGGGACCGGGGAGCTGTTTTTT.

Many counts were recorded for this clonotype. The chain combines TRBV29-1 with TRBJ2-1; the D is unclear. CDR1 SQVTM and CDR2 ANQGSEA come from the germline V gene. The CDR3 sequence is 13 residues long. Trimming left V 6 bases short and J 5 bases short, with 14 bases between. The CDR3 DNA follows: TGCAGCGTAAAGGGCACTACCCACAATGAGCAGTTCTTC. Translation: CSVKGTTHNEQFF.

On this clonotype: A much larger clone differs by one base, so this may be a read error. V gene TRBV11-2 combines with J gene TRBJ2-7; TRBD2 agrees at 7 bases. The CDR3 has 13 residues. Germline CDR1 is SGHAT and CDR2 is FQNNGV. CDR3 protein: CASGLRGGYELYF. The CDR3 region has the DNA TGTGCCAGCGGCTTAAGGGGAGGGTACGAGCTGTACTTC.

This clonotype was recorded at least ten times. CDR3 sequence reads: CASTRGSFGTEAFF. The CDR3 coding sequence is TGTGCCAGCACCCGGGGCTCATTCGGCACTGAAGCTTTCTTT. The rearrangement uses TRBV12-3 or TRBV12-4 and TRBJ1-1; weak D call: TRBD1 (5 bases). Trimming pared 7 bases from V and 4 bases from J, leaving 16 bases between. The CDR3 spans 14 residues.

As concerns this clonotype: This could be a read error, since a much larger clone is one nucleotide away. CDR3 nucleotide sequence: TGTGGCAGCAGCTTACAGCGACGCGACAATGAGCAGTTCTTC. It is translated as CGSSLQRRDNEQFF. The chain has TRBV7-9 and TRBJ2-1; D unresolved. This CDR3 comprises 14 residues. Germline V gene sequence: CDR1 SEHNR, CDR2 FQNEAQ (reference sequence).

The chain has TRBV10-3 and TRBJ2-7; D is tentatively TRBD1 or TRBD2 (5 bases each). The CDR3 loop spans 14 amino acids. Germline lookup yields CDR1 ENHRY and CDR2 SYGVKD. CDR3 in DNA: TGTACTATCAGTGAGGGGTCATTCGGGAACGAGCAGTACTTC. Translating it yields CTISEGSFGNEQYF.

A remark on this clonotype: Because the CDR3 is missing its conserved closing phenylalanine or tryptophan, this is likely a read error. It is unclear where the CDR3 begins or ends on the DNA, so no DNA is shown, and the CDR3 is as TCRdb lists it. The V call is TRBV29-1, the J call TRBJ2-7; TRBD1, the table's D call, lacks a check against the DNA. The germline V gene encodes CDR1 SQVTM and CDR2 ANQGSEA. The CDR3 is 13 residues long, ends included. CDR3 loop: CSVGGQAGYERYL.

A single count supports this clonotype. The CDR3 end shows no conserved phenylalanine or tryptophan, and so a read error is likely. The V and J genes are TRBV12-3 or TRBV12-4 and TRBJ2-1, with 12 bases fitting TRBD2. The J segment lost 8 bases and the V segment lost 5 bases, leaving 19 bases of the junction unmatched. The CDR3 is 19 amino acids. CDR3 region: CASSARLAGVGPRLYEQFL. The CDR3 region has the DNA TGTGCCAGCAGTGCGAGACTAGCGGGAGTTGGTCCCCGTCTCTATGAGCAGTTCTTA.

This clonotype was picked up many times. The rearrangement links TRBV30 to TRBJ2-5; D might be TRBD2 (6 bases). This CDR3 spans 16 amino acids. V shed 1 base and J shed 5 bases, with 20 bases lying between them. Germline V gene sequence: CDR1 GTSNPN, CDR2 SVGIG (reference sequence). The CDR3: CAWSAPRDSRGETQYF. The CDR3 region has the DNA TGTGCCTGGAGTGCGCCCCGGGACTCCCGCGGGGAGACCCAGTACTTC. Full variable domain (outside the CDR3, taken from reference TRBV30 and TRBJ2-5): SQTIHQWPATLVQPVGSPLSLECTVEGTSNPNLYWYRQAAGRGLQLLFYSVGIGQISSEVPQNLSASRPQDRQFILSSKKLLLSDSGFYLCAWSAPRDSRGETQYFGPGTRLLVL.

For this clonotype: The junction departs from the called germline gene at one end, perhaps through a read error. The chain links TRBV11-2 to TRBJ2-1, with D tentatively TRBD1 (7 bases). Germline V gene data show CDR1 as SGHAT and CDR2 as FQNNGV. The CDR3 has 19 residues. DNA for the CDR3: TGCGCCAGCAGCTCCTCCGGGCCTAGCAGGGGGACTTCCTACAATGAGCAGTTCTTC. Its protein is CASSSSGPSRGTSYNEQFF. Full variable domain (outside the CDR3, taken from reference TRBV11-2 and TRBJ2-1): EAGVAQSPRYKIIEKRQSVAFWCNPISGHATLYWYQQILGQGPKLLIQFQNNGVVDDSQLPKDRFSAERLKGVDSTLKIQPAKLEDSAVYLCASSSSGPSRGTSYNEQFFGPGTRLTVL.

This clonotype was found once. Germline is not matched at one junction end, which may reflect a read error. The chain uses TRBV4-2 and TRBJ2-7, with D perhaps TRBD2 (5 bases). Germline V CDR1 and CDR2: LGHNA, YNFKEQ. This CDR3 has 13 residues. CDR3 nucleotides: TGTGCCAGCAACCAAGAGCGGCTCGGCGAGCGGTACTTC. It specifies CASNQERLGERYF.

Note on this clonotype: This may stem from a read error, because a much larger clone lies one nucleotide away. This chain connects TRBV4-1 to TRBJ2-7; D not certain. Trimming left V 1 base short and J 6 bases short, with 13 bases between. Germline V CDR1 and CDR2: MGHRA, YSYEKL. The CDR3 runs 14 residues. The CDR3 reads CASSQGNMVGEQYF. The CDR3 DNA follows: TGCGCCAGCAGCCAAGGGAACATGGTAGGCGAGCAGTACTTC.

V is TRBV20-1 and J is TRBJ1-2, with D possibly being TRBD1 (5 bases). Per the germline V gene, CDR1 is DFQATT and CDR2 is SNEGSKA (reference sequence). The V and J ends lost 5 bases and 7 bases respectively, with 20 bases between them. This CDR3 spans 14 amino acids. CDR3 DNA: TGCAGTGCTCAAACCCCCCTAGGGGCGGGTGGCTACACCTTC. Its translation is CSAQTPLGAGGYTF.